The TCR beta chain under discussion was sequenced for a study of response to subunit inactivated influenza vaccine. The study, taken as a whole, reports: Each seasonal flu vaccination may recruit only limited new T cells, authors suggested.

As regards this clonotype: What it binds is unknown.

TCRdb reprocessed the RT-PCR reads via MiXCR and lists one record per CDR3 protein. Among fewer than 650,000 distinct CDR3 sequences listed, around 13% were seen once. This CDR3 has 14 residues. CDR1 is SGHTA, CDR2 FQGNSA, per germline. V gave up 8 bases and J gave up 7 bases; unmatched junction bases: 10. This receptor was taken from a man aged 50-60 years who received an inactivated influenza vaccine. V is TRBV7-2 and J is TRBJ2-1; 8 bases align to TRBD2. The specimen was PBMCs from blood, collected 45 days after vaccination. CDR3 in amino acids: CASSTGTRTNEQFF. The CDR3 nucleotides are TGTGCCAGCTCCACCGGGACTAGGACTAATGAGCAGTTCTTC. The full variable domain, completed using reference TRBV7-2 and TRBJ2-1, is GAGVSQSPSNKVTEKGKDVELRCDPISGHTALYWYRQSLGQGLEFLIYFQGNSAPDKSGLPSDRFSAERTGGSVSTLTIQRTQQEDSAVYLCASSTGTRTNEQFFGPGTRLTVL.